Listed here are 28 T cell receptor beta chains from one sample, sequenced in a study of regulatory T cells in long-lasting Graves disease. The time point is: newly diagnosed GD, antithyroid drugs for less than 3 months. After RNA was extracted from PBMCs, the TCR library was made from it. CDR3 regions were amplified by Arm-PCR using iRepertoire HTBI primers to build TCR beta libraries. TCRdb fed the multiplex PCR reads into MiXCR, producing one record per CDR3 protein. This sample carries just over 600,000 distinct CDR3 sequences, roughly 15% of them seen once, and the ten largest clones take more than 15%. The data also belong to a second study, concerning T cells in Graves' hyperthyroidism and ophthalmopathy.

The source was peripheral blood mononuclear cells (PBMCs), collected at new diagnosis, from a patient treated with antithyroid drugs. These receptor sequences come from a woman aged 25 to 39 with Graves disease.

In regard to this clonotype: One end of the junction does not line up with germline, which may come from a read error. The J gene is TRBJ1-2, the V gene TRBV7-2; a possible D gene is TRBD1 (5 bases). The V gene's germline CDR1 is SGHTA and CDR2 FQGNSA. CDR3 length equals 14 residues. CDR3 DNA: TGTGCCAGCAGCTTACGGACTGGGGGGAGTCTAGGCGCCTTC. Its translation: CASSLRTGGSLGAF. Using reference TRBV7-2 and TRBJ1-2 for the parts outside the CDR3, the full variable domain is GAGVSQSPSNKVTEKGKDVELRCDPISGHTALYWYRQSLGQGLEFLIYFQGNSAPDKSGLPSDRFSAERTGGSVSTLTIQRTQQEDSAVYLCASSLRTGGSLGAFGSGTRLTVV.

This clonotype was seen more than once but under ten times. The V and J genes are TRBV15 and TRBJ2-2, with D unresolved. The V end lost 9 bases, the J end lost 5 bases, and 16 bases lay between the germline ends. Germline loops: CDR1 LNHNV, CDR2 YYDKDF (reference sequence). The CDR3 runs to 14 residues. CDR3 nucleotides: TGTGCCACTAGCCTGGGCTCGGCTACCGGGGAGCTGTTTTTT. This codes for CATSLGSATGELFF. Based on the CDR3 plus reference TRBV15 and TRBJ2-2, the full variable domain is DAMVIQNPRYQVTQFGKPVTLSCSQTLNHNVMYWYQQKSSQAPKLLFHYYDKDFNNEADTPDNFQSRRPNTSFCFLDIRSPGLGDTAMYLCATSLGSATGELFFGEGSRLTVL.

This clonotype is a singleton in its sample. V is TRBV7-9 and J is TRBJ2-1; TRBD1 agrees at 8 bases. CDR3 length: 20 residues. Losses at the gene ends were 2 bases for V and 2 bases for J; bases not matched to a gene: 17. Looked up from germline, CDR1 is SEHNR and CDR2 is FQNEAQ (reference sequence). CDR3 amino acids: CASSLLFQTGQDSPYNEQFF. For the CDR3, the DNA is TGTGCCAGCAGCTTACTTTTTCAAACGGGACAGGATTCCCCCTACAATGAGCAGTTCTTC.

This clonotype was recorded many times. The chain combines TRBV27 with TRBJ2-7; 13 bases are shared with TRBD2. The V gene end was trimmed by 6 bases and the J gene end by 0 bases; junction bases not matched to a gene: 5. There are 16 residues in the CDR3. Germline assignment: CDR1 MNHEY and CDR2 SMNVEV (reference sequence). The chain's CDR3 is CASRLAGGQSSYEQYF. The DNA for the CDR3 is TGTGCCAGCAGACTAGCGGGAGGGCAAAGCTCCTACGAGCAGTACTTC.

This clonotype was counted ten times or more. The chain combines TRBV12-3 or TRBV12-4 with TRBJ1-1, with no clear D. There are 12 residues in the CDR3. The V end was cut by 6 bases, the J end by 3 bases, with 8 bases between. The CDR3 spells CASRSIDTEAFF. CDR3 DNA: TGTGCCAGCAGGTCGATTGACACTGAAGCTTTCTTT.

This chain connects TRBV5-4 to TRBJ2-3; D not certain. V lost 0 bases, J lost 5 bases, and 10 bases lay in between. CDR1 and CDR2 from the germline V gene are SGHNT and YYREEE (reference sequence). The CDR3 spans 14 residues. CDR3 sequence (DNA): TGTGCCAGCAGCTTGGAGATGGGTATAGATACGCAGTATTTT. This translates into CASSLEMGIDTQYF. Full variable domain (outside the CDR3, taken from reference TRBV5-4 and TRBJ2-3): ETGVTQSPTHLIKTRGQQVTLRCSSQSGHNTVSWYQQALGQGPQFIFQYYREEENGRGNFPPRFSGLQFPNYSSELNVNALELDDSALYLCASSLEMGIDTQYFGPGTRLTVL.

The chain joins TRBV19 to TRBJ1-1, with D perhaps TRBD1 (5 bases). The CDR3 loop spans 15 amino acids. The ends were cut back, 3 bases at V and 4 bases at J, with 15 bases in the middle. Germline values: CDR1 LNHDA, CDR2 SQIVND (reference sequence). The DNA of the CDR3 is TGTGCCAGTAGTATTATCGGGGGTTGGGGCACTGAAGCTTTCTTT. Translation gives CASSIIGGWGTEAFF.

This chain joins TRBV10-1 and TRBJ2-1; D tentatively fits TRBD1 or TRBD2 (5 bases each). V lost 5 bases to trimming and J lost 13 bases, with 12 bases between them. The V gene's germline CDR1 is WNHNN and CDR2 SYGVQD (reference sequence). CDR3 length: 11 residues. The CDR3 nucleotides read TGCGCCAGCAGTCCCGGGACCGGTCAGTTCTTC. It translates to CASSPGTGQFF.

Note on this clonotype: A read error may produce the germline difference seen at one junction end. J is TRBJ2-5 and V is TRBV18, with D unresolved. This CDR3 is built from 13 residues. CDR1 KGHSH and CDR2 LQKENI come from the germline V gene. The CDR3 sequence: CASPPQRQETQYF. As DNA, the CDR3 is TGTGCCAGCCCACCGCAGCGCCAAGAGACCCAGTACTTC. The complete variable domain, with remaining parts taken from reference TRBV18 and TRBJ2-5, reads NAGVMQNPRHLVRRRGQEARLRCSPMKGHSHVYWYRQLPEEGLKFMVYLQKENIIDESGMPKERFSAEFPKEGPSILRIQQVVRGDSAAYFCASPPQRQETQYFGPGTRLLVL.

This clonotype has at least ten counts. V and J are TRBV12-3 or TRBV12-4 and TRBJ1-5; D gene ambiguous. Trimming removed 1 base at V and 4 bases at J, with 5 bases between. The CDR3 sequence is 13 residues long. The CDR3 DNA reads TGTGCCAGCAGTTTAGACACGAATCAGCCCCAGCATTTT. This encodes CASSLDTNQPQHF.

This clonotype was detected only once. J is TRBJ1-1 and V is TRBV25-1; D is ambiguous. In germline, CDR1 is MGHDK, CDR2 SYGVNS. The CDR3 is 13 residues long. Trimming took 7 bases from V and 4 from J, leaving 13 bases between them. The chain's CDR3 is CASTLLGSTEAFF. CDR3 coding DNA: TGTGCCAGCACTCTTTTGGGGAGCACTGAAGCTTTCTTT.

This clonotype was counted a few times. The gene calls are TRBV6-1 and TRBJ1-3, with 7 nucleotides matching TRBD1. This CDR3 contains 12 residues. Trimming removed 8 bases from V and 2 bases from J; junction bases left unmatched: 0. The V gene's germline CDR1 is MNHNS and CDR2 SASEGT. The CDR3 spells CASDRAGNTIYF. The CDR3 DNA follows: TGTGCCAGCGACAGGGCTGGAAACACCATATATTTT.

At least ten counts were recorded for this clonotype. The CDR3 DNA reads as TGTGCCAGCTTAGAGGCCGGGGCGCCACAAGGGAATGAGCAGTTCTTC. Protein: CASLEAGAPQGNEQFF. The V and J genes are TRBV11-1 and TRBJ2-1; D possibly matches TRBD1 or TRBD2 (5 bases each). CDR1 is SGHAT, CDR2 FQDESV, per germline (reference sequence). Trimming left V 8 bases short and J 7 bases short, with 24 bases between. The CDR3 extends over 16 amino acids.

The rearrangement uses TRBV5-1 and TRBJ2-1; no clear D gene. V was clipped by 2 bases and J by 6 bases, with 6 bases between them. The CDR3 contains 12 residues. The germline gives CDR1 SGHRS, CDR2 YFSETQ. The CDR3 here is CASSFNSNEQFF. CDR3 in DNA: TGCGCCAGCAGCTTTAATAGCAATGAGCAGTTCTTC.

Turning to this clonotype: One end of the junction fails to match germline, which may point to a read error. The chain joins TRBV20-1 to TRBJ2-1; 10 bases align to TRBD2. Germline V gene data show CDR1 as DFQATT and CDR2 as SNEGSKA (reference sequence). The CDR3 runs to 16 residues. The DNA for the CDR3 is TGCAGTGCTACTGTAGCGGGAGGAGTCTCCCACAATGAGCAGTTCTTC. This encodes CSATVAGGVSHNEQFF.

This chain links TRBV7-3 with TRBJ1-2; tentatively, D is TRBD1 (5 bases). The CDR3 has 14 amino acids. Trimming removed 5 bases from V and 6 bases from J, with 16 bases in between. Looked up from germline, CDR1 is SGHTA and CDR2 is FQGTGA. Written as DNA, the CDR3 is TGTGCCAGCAGCCTACTATCGAGGGGCGATGGCTACACCTTC. As protein: CASSLLSRGDGYTF.

This clonotype was counted at least ten times. The chain uses TRBV28 and TRBJ2-7; tentatively, D is TRBD1 or TRBD2 (6 bases each). The CDR3 loop spans 13 amino acids. V shed 10 bases and J shed 6 bases, with 19 bases lying between them. Looked up from germline, CDR1 is MDHEN and CDR2 is SYDVKM. CDR3 sequence (DNA): TGTGCCACCAATGGGGGGCCAAGCCCCGAGCAGTACTTC. Translating gives CATNGGPSPEQYF.

As for this clonotype: At one of its ends the junction is not consistent with the germline gene, which may arise from a read error. V and J are TRBV4-1 and TRBJ2-7, with TRBD1 as a possible D gene (5 bases). CDR1 is MGHRA and CDR2 is YSYEKL in the germline V gene. The CDR3 has 14 amino acids. CDR3 DNA sequence: TGCGCCAGCAGCCAAGATACAGGCCCCTACGAGCAGCACTTC. Its protein product is CASSQDTGPYEQHF.

CDR3 sequence reads: CASSPWGGISNQPQHF. CDR3 sequence (DNA): TGTGCCAGCAGCCCATGGGGGGGCATCTCTAATCAGCCCCAGCATTTT. This chain links TRBV5-5 with TRBJ1-5; D perhaps matches TRBD1 (6 bases). This CDR3 comprises 16 residues. The germline CDR1 and CDR2 sequences are SGHKS and YYEKEE (reference sequence). Trimming stripped 4 bases from V and 4 bases from J, with 18 bases between.

This clonotype appeared a few times. V gene TRBV5-5 combines with J gene TRBJ2-7, with TRBD1 identical over 10 bases. CDR1 SGHKS and CDR2 YYEKEE come from the germline V gene (reference sequence). CDR3 size: 14 residues. V dropped 10 bases and J dropped 1; count of bases not matched to a gene: 8. The CDR3 protein is CASLTGQGSYEQYF. CDR3 DNA: TGTGCCTCACTAACGGGACAGGGGTCCTACGAGCAGTACTTC.

The chain employs TRBV30 and TRBJ2-7; a weak D match, TRBD1 (6 bases). Trimming took off 3 bases at V and 3 bases at J, with 12 bases between the two ends. CDR1 and CDR2 (germline): GTSNPN, SVGIG (reference sequence). This CDR3 contains 13 residues. CDR3 coding DNA: TGTGCCTGGAGCGTTTTACAGGGCTACGAGCAGTACTTC. Encoded protein: CAWSVLQGYEQYF.

This clonotype was seen repeatedly, ten times or more. The chain couples TRBV7-9 to TRBJ2-3; 10 bases map to TRBD2. The CDR3 runs 16 residues. The germline V gene has CDR1 SEHNR and CDR2 FQNEAQ (reference sequence). The trim removed 4 bases at V and 5 bases at J, leaving 9 bases unmatched. The DNA for the CDR3 is TGTGCCAGCAGCTCGCGGACTAGCGGTAATGTAGATACGCAGTATTTT. Protein: CASSSRTSGNVDTQYF. The whole variable domain, remainder taken from reference TRBV7-9 and TRBJ2-3, is DTGVSQNPRHKITKRGQNVTFRCDPISEHNRLYWYRQTLGQGPEFLTYFQNEAQLEKSRLLSDRFSAERPKGSFSTLEIQRTEQGDSAMYLCASSSRTSGNVDTQYFGPGTRLTVL.

The V gene is TRBV20-1, the J gene TRBJ1-1; D gene ambiguous. The CDR3 has 12 amino acids. V lost 3 bases and J 4 bases, leaving 9 bases between the germline ends. Germline V gives CDR1 DFQATT, CDR2 SNEGSKA (reference sequence). This chain's CDR3 is CSARFEVTEAFF. The CDR3 DNA is TGCAGTGCTAGGTTTGAGGTCACTGAAGCTTTCTTT.

The V gene is TRBV13, the J gene TRBJ2-7; D perhaps matches TRBD2 (6 bases). V lost 5 bases to trimming and J lost 0 bases, with 14 bases between them. This CDR3 spans 15 amino acids. Per the germline V gene, CDR1 is PRHDT and CDR2 is FYEKMQ (reference sequence). The CDR3 loop is CASSAGTRSSYEQYF. DNA for the CDR3: TGTGCCAGCAGCGCCGGGACTCGGAGCTCCTACGAGCAGTACTTC.

The table lists this clonotype with a few counts. The chain links TRBV28 to TRBJ2-7; 9 bases map to TRBD1. In germline, CDR1 is MDHEN, CDR2 SYDVKM. This CDR3 has 15 amino acids. V shed 6 bases and J 3 bases; nucleotides not matched to a gene: 9. Written as DNA, the CDR3 is TGTGCCAGCAGCAGTCCGGGACAGGGTATCTACGAGCAGTACTTC. It yields the protein CASSSPGQGIYEQYF.

This clonotype was detected ten times or more. The rearrangement joins TRBV28 to TRBJ2-5, with 15 bases that match TRBD2. Per the germline V gene, CDR1 is MDHEN and CDR2 is SYDVKM. This CDR3 is built from 18 residues. Trimming removed 4 bases from V and 0 bases from J; junction bases left unmatched: 6. CDR3 nucleotide sequence: TGTGCCAGCAGTTCTCCTGGGACTAGCGGGAGGTACCAAGAGACCCAGTACTTC. Translated: CASSSPGTSGRYQETQYF.

The rearrangement links TRBV24-1 to TRBJ2-3, with TRBD2 matching 9 bases. CDR1 KGHDR and CDR2 SFDVKD come from the germline V gene. This CDR3 has 16 amino acids. The junction had 4 bases not matched to a gene; V was cut back by 4 bases and J by 0 bases. CDR3 amino acids: CATSERGRVSTDTQYF. CDR3 DNA sequence: TGTGCCACCAGTGAACGCGGGAGGGTAAGCACAGATACGCAGTATTTT.

This clonotype showed up many times. The rearrangement joins TRBV28 to TRBJ2-5, with 7 bases fitting TRBD1. The germline gives CDR1 MDHEN, CDR2 SYDVKM. This CDR3 contains 14 residues. Trimming removed 6 bases from V and 4 bases from J; junction bases left unmatched: 8. DNA for the CDR3: TGTGCCAGCAGGGGTACAGGGGTGGGAGAGACCCAGTACTTC. Amino acid sequence: CASRGTGVGETQYF.